One sample yielded the 23 T cell receptor beta chains listed below, sequenced in a study of metastatic and nonmetastatic thyroid tumors. TCRdb re-processed the PCR reads through MiXCR. The top ten clones hold around 21% of a sample with about 21,000 clones, 20% to 30% of them seen once. Before thyroid surgery, none of the patients had received any treatment. Specimen: blood. These receptors were taken from a female donor with papillary thyroid cancer or a benign thyroid nodule (not recorded which). Some clones in this sample may be carry-over from other donors' samples.

Sample share makes this clone medium-sized. The gene calls are TRBV11-2 and TRBJ1-2, with D perhaps matching TRBD1 (5 bases). Germline values: CDR1 SGHAT, CDR2 FQNNGV. Trimming removed 5 bases from V and 2 bases from J, with 9 bases in between. The CDR3 runs to 13 residues. The DNA for the CDR3 is TGTGCCAGCAGCGCAGACAGAAACTATGGCTACACCTTC. Encoded protein: CASSADRNYGYTF.

About this clone itself: A much more abundant neighbour one base away suggests this may be a read error. It is unclear where the CDR3 begins or ends on the DNA, so no DNA is shown, and the CDR3 is as TCRdb lists it. This sample also contains other DNA sequences that code for the same CDR3. The CDR3 is CASSFGSGTDTQYF. The chain links TRBV7-2 to TRBJ2-3; whether TRBD2, the table's D call, matches the DNA was not checked. The germline CDR1 and CDR2 sequences are SGHTA and FQGNSA. 14 amino acids form the CDR3, both terminal residues included.

This clone appeared many times. The rearrangement joins TRBV3-1 to TRBJ2-2; perhaps TRBD1 as D (5 bases). Trimming removed 1 base from V and 1 base from J, with 22 bases in between. The CDR3 consists of 20 residues. Per the germline V gene, CDR1 is LGHDT and CDR2 is YNNKEL (reference sequence). This CDR3 is CASSQGLSAGRQWNTGELFF. The CDR3 region has the DNA TGTGCCAGCAGCCAAGGACTGTCGGCAGGGCGACAGTGGAACACCGGGGAGCTGTTTTTT.

Ten or more counts support this clone. V and J are TRBV28 and TRBJ1-5; a weak D match, TRBD1 (6 bases). Germline V lookup: CDR1 MDHEN, CDR2 SYDVKM. Between the trimmed V and J ends, which lost 4 bases and 0 bases, there was a span of 13 bases. This CDR3 has 16 amino acids. The CDR3 nucleotides are TGTGCCAGCAGTTCCTTCCGGGACATTAGCAATCAGCCCCAGCATTTT. It translates to CASSSFRDISNQPQHF.

Here the CDR3 DNA reads TGTGCCAGCAGCCGTACAGGGGCGAATTCACCCCTCCACTTT. This codes for CASSRTGANSPLHF. The genes are TRBV11-2 and TRBJ1-6; 7 bases agree with TRBD1. Germline V gene sequence: CDR1 SGHAT, CDR2 FQNNGV. The CDR3 is 14 amino acids. J gave up 7 bases and V 5 bases, and 5 bases lay outside the gene matches.

This clone rates as medium-sized. The rearrangement links TRBV19 to TRBJ1-6, with 7 bases aligning to TRBD1. V lost 3 bases to trimming and J lost 6 bases; unmatched junction nucleotides: 5. The CDR3 is made up of 15 amino acids. CDR1 and CDR2 (germline): LNHDA, SQIVND (reference sequence). Here the CDR3 reads CASSIGGQTNSPLHF. CDR3 nucleotide sequence: TGTGCCAGTAGTATTGGGGGACAGACTAATTCACCCCTCCACTTT. Full variable domain (outside the CDR3, taken from reference TRBV19 and TRBJ1-6): DGGITQSPKYLFRKEGQNVTLSCEQNLNHDAMYWYRQDPGQGLRLIYYSQIVNDFQKGDIAEGYSVSREKKESFPLTVTSAQKNPTAFYLCASSIGGQTNSPLHFGNGTRLTVT.

In its sample, this clone was seen many times. A junction end diverges from the germline sequence, so it may reflect a read error. The chain uses TRBV7-2 and TRBJ1-1; unclear D gene. CDR3 size: 14 residues. Germline V gene data show CDR1 as SGHTA and CDR2 as FQGNSA. Written as DNA, the CDR3 is TGTGCTAGCAGCTTATTCCTGCCGAACACTGAAGCTTTCTTT. Its translation: CASSLFLPNTEAFF.

The V and J genes are TRBV6-1 and TRBJ2-1; no reliable D call. Trimming took off 4 bases at V and 0 bases at J, with 16 bases between the two ends. Germline V CDR1 and CDR2: MNHNS, SASEGT. This CDR3 is 17 amino acids long. The CDR3 sequence is CASSGVLQVSSYNEQFF. In DNA, the CDR3 is TGTGCCAGCAGTGGAGTCCTGCAAGTGAGCTCCTACAATGAGCAGTTCTTC.

In its sample, this clone was seen many times. The CDR3 protein is CASSVGDRGLDEQYF. For the CDR3, the DNA is TGTGCCAGCAGCGTAGGGGACAGGGGGTTAGACGAGCAGTACTTC. V gene TRBV9 combines with J gene TRBJ2-7; 11 nucleotides agree with TRBD1. Looked up from germline, CDR1 is SGDLS and CDR2 is YYNGEE. The J segment lost 5 bases and the V segment lost 0 bases, leaving 4 bases of the junction unmatched. CDR3 length equals 15 residues.

The V call is TRBV5-1, the J call TRBJ2-2; D remains unclear. The V end lost 4 bases, the J end lost 5 bases, and 18 bases lay between the germline ends. The CDR3 contains 16 residues. Germline loops: CDR1 SGHRS, CDR2 YFSETQ. Written as DNA, the CDR3 is TGCGCCAGCAGCACACGTCCGGCGGCTACTACCGGGGAGCTGTTTTTT. Protein: CASSTRPAATTGELFF.

This clone turned up a few times. The rearrangement uses TRBV6-1 and TRBJ1-5; 10 positions agree with TRBD1. V gave up 3 bases and J gave up 2 bases; unmatched junction bases: 4. This CDR3 contains 16 residues. CDR1 is MNHNS and CDR2 is SASEGT in the germline V gene. This chain's CDR3 is CASSDPGTGGNQPQHF. The CDR3 DNA is TGTGCCAGCAGTGATCCCGGGACAGGGGGCAATCAGCCCCAGCATTTT.

The chain links TRBV6-1 to TRBJ1-3; D possibly corresponds to TRBD1 (6 bases). V was trimmed by 7 bases and J by 0 bases, leaving 13 bases between them. The CDR3 contains 15 residues. CDR1 MNHNS and CDR2 SASEGT come from the germline V gene. CDR3 nucleotides: TGTGCCAGCAAAAAGGGGGTCTACTCTGGAAACACCATATATTTT. It codes for CASKKGVYSGNTIYF.

This clone occurred many times. The V and J genes are TRBV29-1 and TRBJ2-7, with 9 bases identical to TRBD1. Losses at the gene ends were 2 bases for V and 2 bases for J; bases not matched to a gene: 10. The CDR3 is 16 amino acids. Germline V gene data show CDR1 as SQVTM and CDR2 as ANQGSEA. In nucleotides, the CDR3 is TGCAGCGTTGAAATGGGCGGACAGGGGATTCCCTACGAGCAGTACTTC. It specifies CSVEMGGQGIPYEQYF.

In its sample, this clone was seen a few times. Germline and junction disagree at one end, which may indicate a read error. J is TRBJ2-7 and V is TRBV12-3 or TRBV12-4; unclear D gene. This CDR3 comprises 11 residues. For the CDR3, the DNA is TGTGCCAGCAGTTTATGGTACGGGCAGTACTTC. Amino acids: CASSLWYGQYF.

This clone was recorded many times. The chain links TRBV10-2 to TRBJ2-1; TRBD1 agrees at 9 bases. The V and J ends lost 3 bases and 6 bases, in that order; junction bases with no gene match: 6. Germline CDR1 and CDR2: WSHSY and SAAADI. The CDR3 consists of 15 residues. DNA for the CDR3: TGCGCCAGCAGTGACCCCGGACAGGGGATCAATGAGCAGTTCTTC. Its protein is CASSDPGQGINEQFF.

This clone has at least ten counts. The rearrangement links TRBV18 to TRBJ2-3, with 11 bases fitting TRBD2. Germline assignment: CDR1 KGHSH and CDR2 LQKENI. The CDR3 runs 16 residues. J was trimmed by 5 bases and V by 2 bases; bases with no gene match: 6. The CDR3, as DNA: TGTGCCAGCTCACCATTAGCGGGAGGGCCCGAAGATACGCAGTATTTT. Encoded protein: CASSPLAGGPEDTQYF. The variable domain in full, with the rest retrieved from reference TRBV18 and TRBJ2-3, is NAGVMQNPRHLVRRRGQEARLRCSPMKGHSHVYWYRQLPEEGLKFMVYLQKENIIDESGMPKERFSAEFPKEGPSILRIQQVVRGDSAAYFCASSPLAGGPEDTQYFGPGTRLTVL.

This clone was seen more than once but under ten times. This chain links TRBV6-1 with TRBJ1-6; the D gene is possibly TRBD1 (6 bases). Germline V gives CDR1 MNHNS, CDR2 SASEGT. The CDR3 totals 13 residues. Trimming took 6 bases from V and 5 from J, leaving 8 bases between them. The CDR3 DNA follows: TGTGCCAGCAGCCGGGACAATAATTCACCCCTCCACTTT. Translating it yields CASSRDNNSPLHF.

This clone was counted a single time. This chain joins TRBV5-1 and TRBJ2-1; TRBD2 matches 8 bases. The germline CDR1 and CDR2 sequences are SGHRS and YFSETQ. The CDR3 covers 16 residues. V was pared by 0 bases and J by 2 bases, with 4 bases of the junction left unmatched. CDR3 residues: CASSLEGGGPYNEQFF. CDR3 coding DNA: TGCGCCAGCAGCTTGGAAGGCGGGGGGCCCTACAATGAGCAGTTCTTC.

This clone was counted many times. The gene calls are TRBV25-1 and TRBJ2-2, with 9 bases lining up with TRBD1. This CDR3 has 15 residues. Germline lookup yields CDR1 MGHDK and CDR2 SYGVNS. The V segment lost 8 bases and the J segment 5 bases; nucleotides outside the gene matches: 9. The CDR3 region is CASGGDRVRTGELFF. The DNA for the CDR3 is TGTGCCAGCGGGGGGGACAGGGTTCGAACCGGGGAGCTGTTTTTT.

Turning to this clone: At one boundary the junction diverges from the germline segment, which might be a read error. The chain employs TRBV4-1 and TRBJ1-5, with TRBD1 identical over 11 bases. The V gene's germline CDR1 is MGHRA and CDR2 YSYEKL. The CDR3 sequence is 15 residues long. The CDR3 is CARRQRTGGNQPLHF. CDR3 sequence (DNA): TGCGCCAGGAGGCAACGGACAGGGGGCAATCAGCCCCTGCATTTT.

V usage is TRBV28 and J usage is TRBJ2-1; maybe TRBD2 (6 bases). Germline values: CDR1 MDHEN, CDR2 SYDVKM. V was clipped by 7 bases and J by 6 bases, with 13 bases between them. The CDR3 is 13 amino acids. CDR3 nucleotides: TGTGCCAGCAAGGAGACTAGTGCCAATGAGCAGTTCTTC. Translating it yields CASKETSANEQFF.

This clone qualifies as medium-sized. The CDR3 here is CSGPGTHLLDTQYF. The CDR3 bases are TGCAGTGGACCGGGAACCCACCTACTAGATACGCAGTATTTT. V is TRBV20-1 and J is TRBJ2-3, with D perhaps TRBD2 (5 bases). Germline loops: CDR1 DFQATT, CDR2 SNEGSKA (reference sequence). The CDR3 has 14 residues. V was clipped by 7 bases and J by 5 bases, with 19 bases between them.

This clone is medium-sized in the sample. The gene calls are TRBV6-2 or TRBV6-3 and TRBJ2-3; TRBD2 agrees at 14 bases. Germline V gives CDR1 MNHEY, CDR2 SVGEGT. Trimming cost V 7 bases and J 4 bases; bases outside gene matches: 13. This CDR3 is 18 amino acids long. The CDR3 protein is CASTGETSGGAVADTQYF. CDR3 nucleotides: TGTGCCAGCACGGGGGAGACTAGCGGGGGGGCAGTCGCAGATACGCAGTATTTT.